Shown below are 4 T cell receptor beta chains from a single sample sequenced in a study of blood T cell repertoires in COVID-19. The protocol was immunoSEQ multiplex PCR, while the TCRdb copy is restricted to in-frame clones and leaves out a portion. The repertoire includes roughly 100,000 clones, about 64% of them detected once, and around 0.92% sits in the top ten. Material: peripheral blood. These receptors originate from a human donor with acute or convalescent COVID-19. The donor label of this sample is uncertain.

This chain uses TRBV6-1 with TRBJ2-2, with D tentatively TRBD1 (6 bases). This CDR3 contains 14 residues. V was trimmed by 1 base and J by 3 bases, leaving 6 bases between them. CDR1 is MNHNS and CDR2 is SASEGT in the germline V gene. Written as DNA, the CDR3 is TGTGCCAGCAGTGAAGGACAGGACACCGGGGAGCTGTTTTTT. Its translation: CASSEGQDTGELFF.

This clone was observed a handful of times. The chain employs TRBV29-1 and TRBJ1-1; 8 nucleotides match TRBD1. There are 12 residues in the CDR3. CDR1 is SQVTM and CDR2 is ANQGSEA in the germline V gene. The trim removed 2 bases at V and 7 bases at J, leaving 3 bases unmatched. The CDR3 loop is CSVERDRFEAFF. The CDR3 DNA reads TGCAGCGTTGAACGGGACAGGTTTGAAGCTTTCTTT. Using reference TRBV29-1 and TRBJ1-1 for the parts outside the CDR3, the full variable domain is SAVISQKPSRDICQRGTSLTIQCQVDSQVTMMFWYRQQPGQSLTLIATANQGSEATYESGFVIDKFPISRPNLTFSTLTVSNMSPEDSSIYLCSVERDRFEAFFGQGTRLTVV.

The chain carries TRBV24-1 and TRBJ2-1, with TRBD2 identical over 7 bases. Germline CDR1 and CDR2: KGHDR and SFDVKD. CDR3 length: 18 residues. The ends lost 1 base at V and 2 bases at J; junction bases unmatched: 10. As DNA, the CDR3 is TGTGCCACCAGTGATTTCGGGGGGACCACCGGTACCTACAATGAGCAGTTCTTC. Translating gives CATSDFGGTTGTYNEQFF.

The CDR3 nucleotides are TGTGCCAGCAGCTCCGACAGGGTTCAGTTCTTC. Protein: CASSSDRVQFF. The V and J genes are TRBV7-9 and TRBJ2-1, with TRBD1 identical over 7 bases. The J segment lost 13 bases and the V segment lost 4 bases, leaving 4 bases of the junction unmatched. The CDR3 is made up of 11 amino acids. Germline V gene sequence: CDR1 SEHNR, CDR2 FQNEAQ (reference sequence).